This TCR beta chain was sequenced for a study of cytomegalovirus exposure and HLA in healthy donors. Study-wide background: Ancestry clustering placed around 81% of roughly 400 genotyped donors in the Caucasian-associated cluster. Study results and limitations: In an earlier analysis, productive rearrangement rates for most beta V segments clustered near 87% or 30%. According to a later analysis, donors in an Asian-associated ancestry cluster reportedly had fewer N-insertions than the roughly 720-donor mean. Across HLA loci, a later analysis found differing TCR association rates, with DRB1 most and HLA-C fewest.

Points on this clone: As yet, its antigen is unknown.

The V and J ends lost 5 bases and 4 bases, in that order; junction bases with no gene match: 5. The length of the CDR3 is 14 residues. Germline lookup yields CDR1 MDHEN and CDR2 SYDVKM. Vbeta (60) and Jbeta (13) primers were used in the PCR. Clones were sequenced by immunoSEQ multiplex PCR, and TCRdb holds only the in-frame ones, with some missing. Of 250,000 to 350,000 clones in the sample, about nine tenths were seen once. The receptor comes from a man aged 35 to 55 in good health and CMV-seropositive. The specimen was PBMCs. The chain combines TRBV28 with TRBJ1-1; 9 nucleotides line up with TRBD1. The chain's CDR3 is CASSPSDRGTEAFF. Written as DNA, the CDR3 is TGTGCCAGCAGTCCCTCGGACAGGGGCACTGAAGCTTTCTTT.